The clone carrying this T cell receptor beta chain was picked up a small number of times. The germline gives CDR1 MNHEY, CDR2 SMNVEV (reference sequence). This CDR3 is built from 14 residues. V was shortened by 6 bases and J by 2 bases, with 14 bases between the two germline ends. The record originates from a study of T cells in localized non-small cell lung cancer. The repertoire was sequenced with immunoSEQ multiplex PCR; TCRdb's copy has only in-frame clones and lacks some. Counted here are around 15,000 clones, approximately 89% occurring once; the ten biggest clones make up 4.2%. The clonotype originates from a woman aged 40 to 75 with stage I lung adenocarcinoma. The input for sequencing was peripheral blood, taken before any cancer treatment. The chain links TRBV27 to TRBJ2-7, with a weak D call TRBD2 (5 bases). CDR3 sequence: CASSPGSLTYEQYF. The CDR3 DNA follows: TGTGCCAGCAGCCCGGGATCATTGACCTACGAGCAGTACTTC.